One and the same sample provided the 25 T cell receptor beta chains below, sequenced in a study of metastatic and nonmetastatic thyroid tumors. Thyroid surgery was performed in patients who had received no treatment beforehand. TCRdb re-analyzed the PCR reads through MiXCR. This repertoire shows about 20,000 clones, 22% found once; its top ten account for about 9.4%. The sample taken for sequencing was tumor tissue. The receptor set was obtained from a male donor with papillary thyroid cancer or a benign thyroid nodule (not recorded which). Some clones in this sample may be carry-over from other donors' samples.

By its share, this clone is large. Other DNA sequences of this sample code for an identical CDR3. CDR3 protein: CASSLGTSGEQFF. The DNA for the CDR3 is TGTGCCAGCAGTTTGGGGACTAGCGGAGAGCAGTTCTTC. This chain links TRBV28 with TRBJ2-1; TRBD2 agrees at 11 bases. The germline CDR1 and CDR2 sequences are MDHEN and SYDVKM. The CDR3 runs 13 residues. V gave up 3 bases and J gave up 10 bases; unmatched junction bases: 2.

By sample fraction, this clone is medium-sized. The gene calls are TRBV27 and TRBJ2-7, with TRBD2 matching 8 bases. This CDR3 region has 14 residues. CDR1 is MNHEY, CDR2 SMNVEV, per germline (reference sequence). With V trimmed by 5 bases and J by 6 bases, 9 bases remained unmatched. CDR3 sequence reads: CASSLPGLGSEQYF. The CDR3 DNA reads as TGTGCCAGCAGTCTACCGGGACTAGGAAGCGAGCAGTACTTC.

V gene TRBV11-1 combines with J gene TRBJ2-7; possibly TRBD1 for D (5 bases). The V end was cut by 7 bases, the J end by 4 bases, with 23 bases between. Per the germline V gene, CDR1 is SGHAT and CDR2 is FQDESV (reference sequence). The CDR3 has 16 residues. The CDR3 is CASISPRGIFAYEQYF. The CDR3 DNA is TGTGCCAGCATCTCCCCTAGGGGTATCTTTGCTTACGAGCAGTACTTC.

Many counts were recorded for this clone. CDR3 in amino acids: CATQSTGTIAGYTF. The DNA for the CDR3 is TGTGCCACCCAATCCACAGGGACGATCGCTGGCTACACCTTC. The chain employs TRBV6-1 and TRBJ1-2; the D gene is possibly TRBD1 (6 bases). The CDR3 runs 14 residues. V was trimmed by 10 bases and J by 7 bases, leaving 22 bases between them. Per the germline V gene, CDR1 is MNHNS and CDR2 is SASEGT.

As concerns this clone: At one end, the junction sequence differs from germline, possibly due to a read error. The CDR3 nucleotides are TGTGCCAGCAGTGGACGACAGGTACCGTTCTACGAGCATTACTTC. It encodes CASSGRQVPFYEHYF. The chain carries TRBV6-2 or TRBV6-3 and TRBJ2-7; a possible D gene is TRBD1 (6 bases). This CDR3 has 15 residues. CDR1 MNHEY and CDR2 SVGEGT come from the germline V gene.

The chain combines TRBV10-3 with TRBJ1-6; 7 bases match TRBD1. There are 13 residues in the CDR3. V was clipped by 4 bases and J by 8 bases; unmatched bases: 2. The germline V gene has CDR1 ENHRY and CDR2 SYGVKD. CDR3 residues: CAISGGGDSPLHF. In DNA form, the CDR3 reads TGTGCCATCAGTGGAGGGGGCGATTCACCCCTCCACTTT.

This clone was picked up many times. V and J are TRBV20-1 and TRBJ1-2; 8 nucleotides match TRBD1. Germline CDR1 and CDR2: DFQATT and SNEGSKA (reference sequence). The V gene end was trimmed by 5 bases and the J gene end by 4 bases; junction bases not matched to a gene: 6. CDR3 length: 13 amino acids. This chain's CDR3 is CSAETGDGYGYTF. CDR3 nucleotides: TGCAGTGCTGAGACAGGGGACGGCTATGGCTACACCTTC.

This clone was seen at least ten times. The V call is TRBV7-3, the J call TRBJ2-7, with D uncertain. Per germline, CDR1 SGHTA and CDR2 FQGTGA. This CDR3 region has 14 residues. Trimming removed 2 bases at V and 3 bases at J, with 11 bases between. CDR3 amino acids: CASSLLGSGYEQYF. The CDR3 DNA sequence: TGTGCCAGCAGCTTATTGGGATCTGGCTACGAGCAGTACTTC.

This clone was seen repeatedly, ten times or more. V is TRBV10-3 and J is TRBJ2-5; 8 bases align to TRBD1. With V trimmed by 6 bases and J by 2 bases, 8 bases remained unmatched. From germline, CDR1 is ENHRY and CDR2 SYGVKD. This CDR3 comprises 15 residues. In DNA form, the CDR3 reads TGTGCCATCAGCTCGAGACAGGGGCCGCAAGAGACCCAGTACTTC. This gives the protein CAISSRQGPQETQYF.

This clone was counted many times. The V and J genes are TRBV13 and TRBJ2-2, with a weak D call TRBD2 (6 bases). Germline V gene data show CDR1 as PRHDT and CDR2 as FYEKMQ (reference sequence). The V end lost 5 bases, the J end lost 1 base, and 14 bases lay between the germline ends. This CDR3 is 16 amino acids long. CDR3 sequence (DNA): TGTGCCAGCAGCCACGTGGTGGGGGGGAACACCGGGGAGCTGTTTTTT. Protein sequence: CASSHVVGGNTGELFF.

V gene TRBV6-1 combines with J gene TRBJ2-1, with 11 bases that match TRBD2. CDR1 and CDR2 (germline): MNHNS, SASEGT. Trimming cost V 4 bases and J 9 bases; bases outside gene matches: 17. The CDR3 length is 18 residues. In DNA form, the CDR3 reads TGTGCCAGCAGTGGGACTAGCGGGCCTTTCCTCCGCGGAGGTGAGCAGTTCTTC. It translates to CASSGTSGPFLRGGEQFF.

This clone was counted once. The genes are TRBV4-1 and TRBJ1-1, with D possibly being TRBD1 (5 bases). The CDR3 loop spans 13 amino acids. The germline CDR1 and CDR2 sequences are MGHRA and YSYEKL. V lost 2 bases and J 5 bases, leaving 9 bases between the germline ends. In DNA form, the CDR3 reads TGCGCCAGCAGCCAAATTGGGGGTACTGAAGCTTTCTTT. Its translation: CASSQIGGTEAFF.

The CDR3 protein is CASRPVDRSVYGYTF. The CDR3 DNA is TGTGCCAGCAGGCCGGTCGACAGGAGCGTCTATGGCTACACCTTC. V is TRBV28 and J is TRBJ1-2; D perhaps matches TRBD1 (6 bases). The ends were cut back, 6 bases at V and 4 bases at J, with 18 bases in the middle. CDR3 length: 15 amino acids. CDR1 and CDR2 (germline): MDHEN, SYDVKM.

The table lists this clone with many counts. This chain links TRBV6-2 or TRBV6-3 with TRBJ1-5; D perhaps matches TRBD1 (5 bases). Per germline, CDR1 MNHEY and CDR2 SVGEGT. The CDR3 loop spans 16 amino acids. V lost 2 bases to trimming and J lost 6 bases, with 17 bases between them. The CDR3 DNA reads TGTGCCAGCAGTTACCCGGAACCAGGGTTCACTCAGCCCCAGCATTTT. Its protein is CASSYPEPGFTQPQHF.

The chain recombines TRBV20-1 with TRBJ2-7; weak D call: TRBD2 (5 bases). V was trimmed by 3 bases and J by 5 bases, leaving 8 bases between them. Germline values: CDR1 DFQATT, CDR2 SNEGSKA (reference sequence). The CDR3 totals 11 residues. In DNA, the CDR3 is TGCAGTGCTAGGTACGGGGACGAGCAGTACTTC. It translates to CSARYGDEQYF.

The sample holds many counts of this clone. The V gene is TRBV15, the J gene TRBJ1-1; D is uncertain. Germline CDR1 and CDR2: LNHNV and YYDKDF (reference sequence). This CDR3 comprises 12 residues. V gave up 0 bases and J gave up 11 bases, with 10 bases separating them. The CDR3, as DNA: TGTGCCACCAGCAGAGATTCCCTTTGGGCTTTCTTT. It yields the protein CATSRDSLWAFF.

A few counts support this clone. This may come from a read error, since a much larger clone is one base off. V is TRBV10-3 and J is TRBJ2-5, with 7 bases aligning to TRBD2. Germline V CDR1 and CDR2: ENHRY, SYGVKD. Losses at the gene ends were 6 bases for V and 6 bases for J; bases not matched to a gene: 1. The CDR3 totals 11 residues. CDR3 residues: CAIRGGQTQYF. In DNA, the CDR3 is TGTGCCATCAGGGGAGGGCAGACCCAGTACTTC.

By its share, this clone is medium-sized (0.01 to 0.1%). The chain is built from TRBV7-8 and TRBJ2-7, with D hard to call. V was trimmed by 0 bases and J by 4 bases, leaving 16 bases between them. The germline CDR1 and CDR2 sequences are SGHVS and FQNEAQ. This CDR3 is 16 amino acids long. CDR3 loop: CASSLALSLPPYEQYF. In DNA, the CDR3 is TGTGCCAGCAGCTTAGCGCTTAGCCTCCCCCCTTACGAGCAGTACTTC.

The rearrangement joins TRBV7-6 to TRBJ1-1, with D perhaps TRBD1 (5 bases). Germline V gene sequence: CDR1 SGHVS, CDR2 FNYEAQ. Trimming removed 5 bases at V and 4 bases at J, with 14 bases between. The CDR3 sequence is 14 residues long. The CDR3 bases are TGTGCCAGCAGCCCGCTGCGGGGGGGCACTGAAGCTTTCTTT. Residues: CASSPLRGGTEAFF.

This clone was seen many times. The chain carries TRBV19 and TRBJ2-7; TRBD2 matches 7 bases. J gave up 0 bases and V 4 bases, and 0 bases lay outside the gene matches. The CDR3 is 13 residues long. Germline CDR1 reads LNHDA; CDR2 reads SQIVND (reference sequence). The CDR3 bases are TGTGCCAGTAGTAGGGACTACTCCTACGAGCAGTACTTC. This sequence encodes CASSRDYSYEQYF.

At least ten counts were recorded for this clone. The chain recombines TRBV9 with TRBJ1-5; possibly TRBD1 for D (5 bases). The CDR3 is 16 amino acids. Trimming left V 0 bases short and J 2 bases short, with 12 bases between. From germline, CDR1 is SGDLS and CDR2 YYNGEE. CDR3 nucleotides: TGTGCCAGCAGCGTAGGCGGGGCTGGTGGCAATCAGCCCCAGCATTTT. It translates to CASSVGGAGGNQPQHF.

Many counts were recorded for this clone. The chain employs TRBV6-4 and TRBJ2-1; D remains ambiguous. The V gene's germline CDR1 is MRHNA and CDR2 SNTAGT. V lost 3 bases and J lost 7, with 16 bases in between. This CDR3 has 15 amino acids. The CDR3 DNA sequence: TGTGCCAGCAGTGAAATGACGGGTAGTATTAATGAGCAGTTCTTC. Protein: CASSEMTGSINEQFF.

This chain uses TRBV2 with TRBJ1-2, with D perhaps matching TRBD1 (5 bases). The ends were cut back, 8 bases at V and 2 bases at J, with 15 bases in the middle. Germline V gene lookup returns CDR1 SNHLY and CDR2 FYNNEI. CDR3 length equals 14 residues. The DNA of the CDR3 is TGTGCCAGCCTGCTTACAGGCGGAAACTATGGCTACACCTTC. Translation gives CASLLTGGNYGYTF.

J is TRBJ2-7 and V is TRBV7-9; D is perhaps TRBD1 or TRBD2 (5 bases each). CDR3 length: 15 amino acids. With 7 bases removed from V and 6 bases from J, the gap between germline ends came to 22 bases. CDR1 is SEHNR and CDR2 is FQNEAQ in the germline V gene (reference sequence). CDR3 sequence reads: CASTDSGTGRSEQYF. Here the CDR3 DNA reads TGTGCCAGCACGGATTCCGGGACCGGACGGAGCGAGCAGTACTTC.

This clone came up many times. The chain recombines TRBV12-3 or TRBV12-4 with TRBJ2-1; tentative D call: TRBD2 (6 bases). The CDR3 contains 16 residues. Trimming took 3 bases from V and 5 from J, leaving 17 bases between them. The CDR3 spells CASSLTTSGVNNEQFF. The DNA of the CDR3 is TGTGCCAGCAGTTTGACTACCTCGGGAGTAAACAATGAGCAGTTCTTC.